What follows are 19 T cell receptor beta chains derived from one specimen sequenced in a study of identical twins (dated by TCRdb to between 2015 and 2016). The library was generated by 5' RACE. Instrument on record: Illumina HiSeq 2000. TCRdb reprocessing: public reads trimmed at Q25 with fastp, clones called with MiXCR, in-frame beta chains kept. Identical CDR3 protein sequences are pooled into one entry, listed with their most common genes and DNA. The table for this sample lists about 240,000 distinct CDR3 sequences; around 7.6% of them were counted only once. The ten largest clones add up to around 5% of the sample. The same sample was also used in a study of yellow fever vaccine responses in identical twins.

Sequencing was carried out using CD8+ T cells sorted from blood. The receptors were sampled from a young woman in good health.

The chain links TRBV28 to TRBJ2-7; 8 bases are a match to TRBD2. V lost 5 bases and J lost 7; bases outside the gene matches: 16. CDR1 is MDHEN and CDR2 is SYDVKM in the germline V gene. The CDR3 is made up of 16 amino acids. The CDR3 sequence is CASSRLRVAGSSEQYF. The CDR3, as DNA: TGTGCCAGCAGTCGCCTCCGGGTAGCGGGGAGTAGTGAGCAGTACTTC.

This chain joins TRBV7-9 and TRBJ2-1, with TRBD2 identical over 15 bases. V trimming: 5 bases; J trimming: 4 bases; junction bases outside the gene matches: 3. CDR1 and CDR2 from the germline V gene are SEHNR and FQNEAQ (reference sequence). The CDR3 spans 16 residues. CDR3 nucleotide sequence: TGTGCCAGCAGCGACGGGACTAGCGGGGGGTACAATGAGCAGTTCTTC. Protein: CASSDGTSGGYNEQFF. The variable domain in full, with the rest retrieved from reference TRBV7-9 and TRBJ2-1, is DTGVSQNPRHKITKRGQNVTFRCDPISEHNRLYWYRQTLGQGPEFLTYFQNEAQLEKSRLLSDRFSAERPKGSFSTLEIQRTEQGDSAMYLCASSDGTSGGYNEQFFGPGTRLTVL.

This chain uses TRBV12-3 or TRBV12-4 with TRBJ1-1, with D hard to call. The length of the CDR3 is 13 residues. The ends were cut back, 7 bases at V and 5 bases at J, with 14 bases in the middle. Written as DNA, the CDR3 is TGTGCCAGCACCACGGAGGGTAATACTGAAGCTTTCTTT. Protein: CASTTEGNTEAFF.

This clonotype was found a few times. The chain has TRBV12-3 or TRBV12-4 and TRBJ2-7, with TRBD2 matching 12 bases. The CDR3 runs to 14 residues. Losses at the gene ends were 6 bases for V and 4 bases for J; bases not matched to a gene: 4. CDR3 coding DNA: TGTGCCAGCAGCCCCGGACTAGCGGGGTACGAGCAGTACGTC. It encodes CASSPGLAGYEQYV.

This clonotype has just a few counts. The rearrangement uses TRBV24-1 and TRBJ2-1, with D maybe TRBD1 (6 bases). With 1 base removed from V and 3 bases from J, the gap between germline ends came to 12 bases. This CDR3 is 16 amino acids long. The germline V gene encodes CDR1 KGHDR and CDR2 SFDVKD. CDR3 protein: CATSDFGQYYYNEQFF. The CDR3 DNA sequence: TGTGCCACCAGTGATTTCGGACAGTACTACTACAATGAGCAGTTCTTC.

CDR3 nucleotide sequence: TGTGCCACTTTTGCGGGAGGGCGGGGGAATGAGCAGTTCTTC. Amino acid sequence: CATFAGGRGNEQFF. This chain uses TRBV15 with TRBJ2-1; 9 bases are shared with TRBD2. The CDR3 length is 14 residues. Germline assignment: CDR1 LNHNV and CDR2 YYDKDF (reference sequence). After removal of 9 bases from V and 7 bases from J, the junction contained 10 bases not matched to a gene.

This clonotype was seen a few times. For the CDR3, the DNA is TGCGCCAGCAGCTTGGAAGGGGTCGACAACCAGTTCTTC. It codes for CASSLEGVDNQFF. V is TRBV5-1 and J is TRBJ2-1; the D gene is possibly TRBD1 (5 bases). Trimming cost V 0 bases and J 13 bases, with 14 bases left between them. The CDR3 loop spans 13 amino acids. In germline, CDR1 is SGHRS, CDR2 YFSETQ.

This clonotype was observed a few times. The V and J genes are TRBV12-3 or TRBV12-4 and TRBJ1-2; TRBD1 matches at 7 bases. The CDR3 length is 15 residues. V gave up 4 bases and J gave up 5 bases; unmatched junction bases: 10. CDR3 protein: CASSSVGDRAYGYTF. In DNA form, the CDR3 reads TGTGCCAGCAGTTCCGTGGGAGACAGGGCGTATGGCTACACCTTC.

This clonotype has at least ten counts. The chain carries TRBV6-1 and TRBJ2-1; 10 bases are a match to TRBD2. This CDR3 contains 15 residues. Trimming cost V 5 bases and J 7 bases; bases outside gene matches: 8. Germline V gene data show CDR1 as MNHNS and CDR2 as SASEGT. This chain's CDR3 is CASSPSGAGGNEQFF. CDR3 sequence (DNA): TGTGCCAGCAGTCCGTCAGGAGCGGGAGGGAATGAGCAGTTCTTC.

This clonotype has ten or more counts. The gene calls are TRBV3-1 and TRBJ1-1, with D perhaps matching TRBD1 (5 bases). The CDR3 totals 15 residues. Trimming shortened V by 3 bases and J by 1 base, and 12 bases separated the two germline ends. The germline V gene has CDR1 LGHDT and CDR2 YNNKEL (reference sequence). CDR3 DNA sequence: TGTGCCAGCAGCCACCCCCGCGGGGGGAACACTGAAGCTTTCTTT. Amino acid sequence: CASSHPRGGNTEAFF.

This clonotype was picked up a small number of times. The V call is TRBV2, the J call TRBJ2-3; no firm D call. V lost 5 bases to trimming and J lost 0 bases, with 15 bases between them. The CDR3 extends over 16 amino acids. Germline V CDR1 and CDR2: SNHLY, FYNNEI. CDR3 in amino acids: CASSPDPNPSTDTQYF. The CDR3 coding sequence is TGTGCCAGCAGTCCTGACCCGAACCCTAGCACAGATACGCAGTATTTT.

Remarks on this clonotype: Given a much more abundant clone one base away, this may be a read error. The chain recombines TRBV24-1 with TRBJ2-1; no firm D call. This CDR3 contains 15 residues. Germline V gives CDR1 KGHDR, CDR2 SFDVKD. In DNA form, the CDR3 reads TGTGCCACCAGTGATCACCTAAGCTCCTACAATGAGCAGCTCTTC. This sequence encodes CATSDHLSSYNEQLF.

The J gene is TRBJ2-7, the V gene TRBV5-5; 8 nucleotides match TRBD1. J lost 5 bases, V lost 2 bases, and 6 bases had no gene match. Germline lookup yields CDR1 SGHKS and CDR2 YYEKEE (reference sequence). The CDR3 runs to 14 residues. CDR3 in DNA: TGTGCCAGCAGCTTTGACAGGGGACGGGACGAGCAGTACGTC. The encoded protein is CASSFDRGRDEQYV.

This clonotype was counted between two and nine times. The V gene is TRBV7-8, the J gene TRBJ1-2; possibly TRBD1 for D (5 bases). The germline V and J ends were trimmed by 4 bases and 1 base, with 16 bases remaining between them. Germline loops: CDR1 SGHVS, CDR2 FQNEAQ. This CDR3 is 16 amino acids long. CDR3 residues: CASSSDDSSYNYGYTF. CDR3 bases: TGTGCCAGCAGCTCCGACGACAGCTCCTATAACTATGGCTACACCTTC.

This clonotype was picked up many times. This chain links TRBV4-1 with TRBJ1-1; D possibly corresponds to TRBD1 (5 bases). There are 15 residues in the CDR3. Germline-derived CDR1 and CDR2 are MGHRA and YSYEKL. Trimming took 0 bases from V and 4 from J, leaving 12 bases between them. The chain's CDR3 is CASSQDTAGLTEAFF. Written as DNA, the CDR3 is TGCGCCAGCAGCCAAGATACGGCAGGGCTCACTGAAGCTTTCTTT.

The CDR3 DNA follows: TGTGCCAGCATGGGTGAGCGCCCCAATGAGCAGTTCTTC. It specifies CASMGERPNEQFF. The chain uses TRBV27 and TRBJ2-1; no firm D call. Germline loops: CDR1 MNHEY, CDR2 SMNVEV (reference sequence). V lost 7 bases and J lost 6, with 13 bases in between. The CDR3 loop spans 13 amino acids.

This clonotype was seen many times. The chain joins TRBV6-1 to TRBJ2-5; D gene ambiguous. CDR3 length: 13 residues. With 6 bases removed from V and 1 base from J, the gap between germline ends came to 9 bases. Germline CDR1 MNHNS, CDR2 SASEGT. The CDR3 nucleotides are TGTGCCAGCAGAGACGACTCCCAAGAGACCCAGTACTTC. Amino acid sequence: CASRDDSQETQYF.

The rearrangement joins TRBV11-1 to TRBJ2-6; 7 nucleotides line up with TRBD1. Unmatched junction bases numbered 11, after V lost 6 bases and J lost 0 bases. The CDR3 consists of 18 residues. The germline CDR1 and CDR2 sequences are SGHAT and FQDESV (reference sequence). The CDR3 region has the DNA TGTGCCAGCAGTGATTCCGGGACAGTTCCCTCTGGGGCCAACGTCCTGACTTTC. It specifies CASSDSGTVPSGANVLTF.

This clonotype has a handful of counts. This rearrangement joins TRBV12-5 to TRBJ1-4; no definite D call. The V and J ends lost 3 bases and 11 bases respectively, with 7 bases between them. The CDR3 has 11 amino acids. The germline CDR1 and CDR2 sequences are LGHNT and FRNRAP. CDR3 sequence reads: CASGFSRKLFF. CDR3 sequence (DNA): TGTGCTAGTGGTTTCAGTAGGAAACTGTTTTTT.